This passage covers 19 T cell receptor beta chains from one sample sequenced in a study of blood T cell repertoires in COVID-19. Measured with immunoSEQ multiplex PCR; TCRdb has only the in-frame clones, and not every one. The repertoire holds roughly 290,000 clones, with 70% to 90% as singletons. The sequenced sample was PBMCs or T cells enriched from blood (not recorded which). The receptor source for this set is a man aged 25-40 years who had recovered from COVID-19.

In its sample, this clone was seen a few times. J is TRBJ1-1 and V is TRBV9; 8 bases line up with TRBD1. CDR1 SGDLS and CDR2 YYNGEE come from the germline V gene. The CDR3 sequence is 15 residues long. V trimming: 2 bases; J trimming: 4 bases; junction bases outside the gene matches: 7. CDR3 nucleotides: TGTGCCAGCAGCGTGCAACAGGGGGTAGGCACTGAAGCTTTCTTT. Protein: CASSVQQGVGTEAFF.

V and J are TRBV30 and TRBJ2-5; 10 nucleotides line up with TRBD2. CDR3 size: 15 residues. V shed 2 bases, J shed 4 bases, and the junction held 7 bases outside the gene matches. CDR1 GTSNPN and CDR2 SVGIG come from the germline V gene (reference sequence). CDR3 bases: TGTGCCTGGAGTTTAAGCGGGGGGGCCTCAGAGACCCAGTACTTC. This encodes CAWSLSGGASETQYF.

J is TRBJ2-2 and V is TRBV7-8, with a possible D match to TRBD1 (6 bases). CDR1 SGHVS and CDR2 FQNEAQ come from the germline V gene. The CDR3 loop spans 15 amino acids. Trimming stripped 3 bases from V and 6 bases from J, with 14 bases between. This chain's CDR3 is CASSFNRVAAGELFF. The CDR3 DNA follows: TGTGCCAGCAGCTTCAACAGGGTGGCAGCCGGGGAGCTGTTTTTT.

The chain uses TRBV7-3 and TRBJ2-7; 9 bases fit TRBD1. J gave up 6 bases and V 2 bases, and 8 bases lay outside the gene matches. Germline values: CDR1 SGHTA, CDR2 FQGTGA. There are 15 residues in the CDR3. The CDR3 region has the DNA TGTGCCAGCAGCTTATCCGGGACAGGGTCTAGCGAGCAGTACTTC. It encodes CASSLSGTGSSEQYF.

The rearrangement joins TRBV5-5 to TRBJ1-2; TRBD1 aligns across 7 bases. Germline CDR1 reads SGHKS; CDR2 reads YYEKEE (reference sequence). This CDR3 comprises 15 residues. Trimming cost V 0 bases and J 4 bases; bases outside gene matches: 6. The CDR3 reads CASSLGSTGTYGYTF. The CDR3 DNA is TGTGCCAGCAGCTTGGGGTCGACAGGGACCTATGGCTACACCTTC.

This chain connects TRBV7-8 to TRBJ2-2; 9 bases line up with TRBD2. CDR1 and CDR2 from the germline V gene are SGHVS and FQNEAQ. V shed 5 bases, J shed 2 bases, and the junction held 6 bases outside the gene matches. The CDR3 extends over 16 amino acids. The chain's CDR3 is CASSGGLAFNTGELFF. Written as DNA, the CDR3 is TGTGCCAGCAGCGGGGGACTAGCTTTCAACACCGGGGAGCTGTTTTTT.

The chain combines TRBV18 with TRBJ1-2, with D possibly matching TRBD1 (6 bases). Trimming removed 2 bases at V and 4 bases at J, with 14 bases between. This CDR3 is built from 15 residues. CDR1 KGHSH and CDR2 LQKENI come from the germline V gene. The CDR3 loop is CASSPDSGAPYGYTF. DNA for the CDR3: TGTGCCAGCTCACCAGATTCAGGGGCCCCCTATGGCTACACCTTC.

The chain has TRBV7-2 and TRBJ2-3; 9 positions match TRBD2. This CDR3 comprises 15 residues. Unmatched junction bases numbered 1, after V lost 3 bases and J lost 0 bases. CDR1 is SGHTA, CDR2 FQGNSA, per germline. CDR3 in DNA: TGTGCCAGCAGCTTGAGCGGGGGGAGCACAGATACGCAGTATTTT. It yields the protein CASSLSGGSTDTQYF.

This clone appeared a few times. The J gene is TRBJ2-5, the V gene TRBV5-4; 8 bases agree with TRBD1. Trimming at V came to 4 bases and at J to 1 base, leaving 6 bases not matched to a gene. The germline gives CDR1 SGHNT, CDR2 YYREEE (reference sequence). This CDR3 spans 15 amino acids. DNA for the CDR3: TGTGCCAGCAGCCCGGCGACAGGGGTCCAAGAGACCCAGTACTTC. Translation gives CASSPATGVQETQYF.

The rearrangement uses TRBV27 and TRBJ1-1, with 7 bases lining up with TRBD1. Germline lookup yields CDR1 MNHEY and CDR2 SMNVEV (reference sequence). The trim removed 4 bases at V and 3 bases at J, leaving 2 bases unmatched. CDR3 size: 13 residues. CDR3 residues: CASSYRGYTEAFF. The CDR3 DNA reads TGTGCCAGCAGTTACAGGGGATACACTGAAGCTTTCTTT.

The chain recombines TRBV3-1 (or the pseudogene TRBV3-2) with TRBJ1-3; D ambiguous. Germline values: CDR1 LGHDT, CDR2 YNNKEL (reference sequence). The V gene lost 4 bases and the J gene lost 1 base, with 17 bases spanning the gap. The CDR3 contains 17 residues. CDR3 amino acids: CASSRLAVSGSGNTIYF. The CDR3 DNA sequence: TGTGCCAGCAGCCGACTGGCGGTCTCCGGATCTGGAAACACCATATATTTT.

The V call is TRBV12-3 or TRBV12-4, the J call TRBJ1-3, with unresolved D. There are 12 residues in the CDR3. Between the trimmed V and J ends, which lost 9 bases and 4 bases, there was a span of 10 bases. CDR3 in DNA: TGTGCCAGTAAGGGCGGGGGAAACACCATATATTTT. It codes for CASKGGGNTIYF.

In DNA form, the CDR3 reads TGTGCCAGCAGCTTAAGATTCAATAGCGGGGGGGCTAGCAATGAGCAGTTCTTC. As protein: CASSLRFNSGGASNEQFF. This chain links TRBV7-3 with TRBJ2-1; 11 bases map to TRBD2. The CDR3 has 18 residues. Germline-derived CDR1 and CDR2 are SGHTA and FQGTGA. The V and J ends lost 1 base and 6 bases, in that order; junction bases with no gene match: 11.

J is TRBJ1-1 and V is TRBV10-3; 9 bases line up with TRBD1. Germline V CDR1 and CDR2: ENHRY, SYGVKD. The V segment lost 5 bases and the J segment 5 bases; nucleotides outside the gene matches: 3. The CDR3 covers 13 residues. The CDR3 sequence is CAISPDRGTEAFF. Written as DNA, the CDR3 is TGTGCCATCAGTCCAGACAGGGGGACTGAAGCTTTCTTT.

CDR3 nucleotides: TGTGCCAGCAGTTTGGGACTAGCGGGGGCAGATACGCAGTATTTT. It is translated as CASSLGLAGADTQYF. The V gene is TRBV6-5, the J gene TRBJ2-3, with TRBD2 identical over 14 bases. The V gene end was trimmed by 4 bases and the J gene end by 4 bases; junction bases not matched to a gene: 1. Germline V CDR1 and CDR2: MNHEY, SVGAGI. This CDR3 is built from 15 residues.

This clone was found once. Compared with germline, one end of the junction differs, possibly owing to a read error. The chain couples TRBV6-5 to TRBJ1-5; no firm D call. The CDR3 totals 15 residues. Germline-derived CDR1 and CDR2 are MNHEY and SVGAGI. Here the CDR3 reads CASSYSGRSIQPQHF. CDR3 sequence (DNA): TGTGCCAGCAGTTACTCGGGGAGAAGCATTCAGCCCCAGCATTTT.

CDR3 DNA: TGTGCTAGCGGCCTTGAGCGGGGGGGTGTCACCGGGGAGCTGTTTTTT. Protein product: CASGLERGGVTGELFF. The chain uses TRBV7-7 and TRBJ2-2; 10 bases map to TRBD2. The CDR3 runs to 16 residues. Looked up from germline, CDR1 is SSHAT and CDR2 is FNYEAQ (reference sequence).

V usage is TRBV29-1 and J usage is TRBJ2-5, with D tentatively TRBD1 (5 bases). Trimming took off 6 bases at V and 1 base at J, with 12 bases between the two ends. The CDR3 spans 13 residues. CDR1 and CDR2 (germline): SQVTM, ANQGSEA. This CDR3 is CSVGMTVQETQYF. DNA for the CDR3: TGCAGCGTGGGAATGACAGTCCAAGAGACCCAGTACTTC.

This clone was observed a handful of times. The chain links TRBV19 to TRBJ1-1; D remains ambiguous. The CDR3 runs 13 residues. The V end lost 7 bases, the J end lost 3 bases, and 12 bases lay between the germline ends. The germline V gene has CDR1 LNHDA and CDR2 SQIVND (reference sequence). The CDR3 here is CASKRPEDTEAFF. CDR3 DNA: TGTGCCAGTAAGCGGCCCGAGGACACTGAAGCTTTCTTT.